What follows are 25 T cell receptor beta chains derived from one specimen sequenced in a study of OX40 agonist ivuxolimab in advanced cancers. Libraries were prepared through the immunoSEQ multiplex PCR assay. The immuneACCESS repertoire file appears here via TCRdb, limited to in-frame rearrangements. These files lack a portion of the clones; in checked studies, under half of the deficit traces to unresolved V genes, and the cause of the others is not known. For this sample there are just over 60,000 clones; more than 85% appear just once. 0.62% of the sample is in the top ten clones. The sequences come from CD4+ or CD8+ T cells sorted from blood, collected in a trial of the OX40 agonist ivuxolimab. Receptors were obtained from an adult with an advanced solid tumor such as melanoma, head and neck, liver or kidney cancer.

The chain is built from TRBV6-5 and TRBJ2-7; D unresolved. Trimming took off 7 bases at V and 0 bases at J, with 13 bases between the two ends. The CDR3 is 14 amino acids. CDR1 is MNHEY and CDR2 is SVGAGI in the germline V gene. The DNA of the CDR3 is TGTGCCAGCAACGAGGTATTCAGCTCCTACGAGCAGTACTTC. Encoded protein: CASNEVFSSYEQYF.

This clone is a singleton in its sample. The CDR3 sequence is CAISESTGVTYEQYF. The DNA for the CDR3 is TGTGCCATCAGTGAGTCTACGGGGGTTACCTACGAGCAGTACTTC. This chain connects TRBV10-3 to TRBJ2-7, with D maybe TRBD2 (6 bases). Looked up from germline, CDR1 is ENHRY and CDR2 is SYGVKD. CDR3 length: 15 amino acids. Between the trimmed V and J ends, which lost 0 bases and 2 bases, there was a span of 11 bases.

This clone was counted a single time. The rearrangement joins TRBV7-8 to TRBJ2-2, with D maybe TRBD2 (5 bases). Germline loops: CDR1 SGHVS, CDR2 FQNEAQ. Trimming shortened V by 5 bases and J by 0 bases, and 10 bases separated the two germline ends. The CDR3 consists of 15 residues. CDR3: CASSASGANTGELFF. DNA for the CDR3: TGTGCCAGCAGCGCATCCGGGGCGAACACCGGGGAGCTGTTTTTT.

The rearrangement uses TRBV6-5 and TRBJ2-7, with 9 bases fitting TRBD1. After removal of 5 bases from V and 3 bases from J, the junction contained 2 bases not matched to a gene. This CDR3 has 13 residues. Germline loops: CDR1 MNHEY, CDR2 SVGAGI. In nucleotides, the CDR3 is TGTGCCAGCAGTGGGACAGGGAACTACGAGCAGTACTTC. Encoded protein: CASSGTGNYEQYF.

For the CDR3, the DNA is TGTGCCAGCAGCCCAGAGGTACTAGCGGGAGGCTATGAGCAGTTCTTC. It specifies CASSPEVLAGGYEQFF. This chain joins TRBV9 and TRBJ2-1, with TRBD2 identical over 12 bases. With V trimmed by 4 bases and J by 8 bases, 10 bases remained unmatched. This CDR3 is built from 16 residues. From germline, CDR1 is SGDLS and CDR2 YYNGEE.

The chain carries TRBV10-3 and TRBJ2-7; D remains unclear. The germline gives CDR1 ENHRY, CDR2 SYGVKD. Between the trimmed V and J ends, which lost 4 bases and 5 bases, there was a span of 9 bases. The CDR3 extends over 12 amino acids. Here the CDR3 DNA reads TGTGCCATCAGTGTTGAGGTACACGAGCAGTACTTC. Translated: CAISVEVHEQYF.

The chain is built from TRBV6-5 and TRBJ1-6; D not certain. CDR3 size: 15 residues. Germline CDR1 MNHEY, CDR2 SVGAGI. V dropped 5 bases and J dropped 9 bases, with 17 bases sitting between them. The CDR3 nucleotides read TGTGCCAGCAGTCACCGAAACCCCAGAAGTTCACCCCTCCACTTT. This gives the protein CASSHRNPRSSPLHF.

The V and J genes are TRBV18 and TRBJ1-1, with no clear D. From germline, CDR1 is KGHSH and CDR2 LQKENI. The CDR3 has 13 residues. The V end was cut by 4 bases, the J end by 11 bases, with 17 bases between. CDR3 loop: CASSQSDNLSAFF. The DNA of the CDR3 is TGTGCCAGCTCACAGTCAGACAACCTAAGTGCTTTCTTT.

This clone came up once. CDR3 coding DNA: TGCGCCAGCAGGAGTACAGGGGGCAACAATGAGCAGTTCTTC. It yields the protein CASRSTGGNNEQFF. The chain combines TRBV5-1 with TRBJ2-1; 9 bases agree with TRBD1. Per the germline V gene, CDR1 is SGHRS and CDR2 is YFSETQ. The CDR3 loop spans 14 amino acids. Trimming removed 5 bases from V and 5 bases from J; junction bases left unmatched: 5.

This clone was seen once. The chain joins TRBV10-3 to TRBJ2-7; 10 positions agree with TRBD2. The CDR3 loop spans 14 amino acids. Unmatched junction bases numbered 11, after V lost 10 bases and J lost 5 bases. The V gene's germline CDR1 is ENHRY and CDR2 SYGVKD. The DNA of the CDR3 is TGTGCCACTCAAGCGGGAGGGCCGATCAACGAGCAGTACTTC. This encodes CATQAGGPINEQYF.

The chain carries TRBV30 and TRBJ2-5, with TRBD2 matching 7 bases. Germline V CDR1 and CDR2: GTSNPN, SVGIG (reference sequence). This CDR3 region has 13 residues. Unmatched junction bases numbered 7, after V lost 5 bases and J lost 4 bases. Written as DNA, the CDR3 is TGTGCCTGGGTGGGGGGGGGAGGAGAGACCCAGTACTTC. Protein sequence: CAWVGGGGETQYF. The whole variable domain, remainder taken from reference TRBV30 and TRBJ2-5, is SQTIHQWPATLVQPVGSPLSLECTVEGTSNPNLYWYRQAAGRGLQLLFYSVGIGQISSEVPQNLSASRPQDRQFILSSKKLLLSDSGFYLCAWVGGGGETQYFGPGTRLLVL.

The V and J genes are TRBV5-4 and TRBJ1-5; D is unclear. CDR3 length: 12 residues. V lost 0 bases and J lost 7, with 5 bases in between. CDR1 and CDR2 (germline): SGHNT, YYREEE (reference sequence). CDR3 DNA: TGTGCCAGCAGCTTGGCCGACCAGCCCCAGCATTTT. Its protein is CASSLADQPQHF. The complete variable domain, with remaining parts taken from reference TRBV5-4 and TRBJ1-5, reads ETGVTQSPTHLIKTRGQQVTLRCSSQSGHNTVSWYQQALGQGPQFIFQYYREEENGRGNFPPRFSGLQFPNYSSELNVNALELDDSALYLCASSLADQPQHFGDGTRLSIL.

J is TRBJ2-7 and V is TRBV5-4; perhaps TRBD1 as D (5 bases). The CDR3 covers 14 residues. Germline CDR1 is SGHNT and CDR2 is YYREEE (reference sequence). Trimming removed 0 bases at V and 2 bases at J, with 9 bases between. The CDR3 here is CASSLGQGPYEQYF. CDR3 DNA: TGTGCCAGCAGCTTGGGGCAGGGCCCCTACGAGCAGTACTTC.

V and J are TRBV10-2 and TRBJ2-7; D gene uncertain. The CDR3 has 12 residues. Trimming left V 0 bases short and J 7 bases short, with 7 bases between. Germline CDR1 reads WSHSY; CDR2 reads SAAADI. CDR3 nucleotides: TGCGCCAGCAGTGAGTCCGTTAGAGAGCAGTACTTC. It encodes CASSESVREQYF.

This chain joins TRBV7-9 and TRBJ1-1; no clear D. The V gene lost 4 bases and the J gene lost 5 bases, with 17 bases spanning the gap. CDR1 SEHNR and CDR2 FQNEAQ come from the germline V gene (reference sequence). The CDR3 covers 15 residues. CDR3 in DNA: TGTGCCAGCAGCTCAGAGGGTCGCGGAGGGACTGAAGCTTTCTTT. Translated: CASSSEGRGGTEAFF.

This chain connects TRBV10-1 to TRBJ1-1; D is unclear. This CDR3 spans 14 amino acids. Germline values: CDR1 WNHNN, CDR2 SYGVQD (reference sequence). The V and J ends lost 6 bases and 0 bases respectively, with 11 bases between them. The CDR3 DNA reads TGCGCCAGCAGCCGGAATCGGATGAACACTGAAGCTTTCTTT. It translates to CASSRNRMNTEAFF.

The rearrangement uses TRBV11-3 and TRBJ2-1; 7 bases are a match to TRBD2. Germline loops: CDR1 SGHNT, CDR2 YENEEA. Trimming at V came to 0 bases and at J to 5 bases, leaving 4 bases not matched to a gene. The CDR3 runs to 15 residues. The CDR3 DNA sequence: TGTGCCAGCAGCTTAGATGGGACTATTGACAATGAGCAGTTCTTC. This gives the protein CASSLDGTIDNEQFF.

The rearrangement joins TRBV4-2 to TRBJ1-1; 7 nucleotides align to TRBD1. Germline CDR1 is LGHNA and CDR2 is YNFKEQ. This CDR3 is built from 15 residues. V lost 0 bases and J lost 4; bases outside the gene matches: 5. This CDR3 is CASSQDRGQSTEAFF. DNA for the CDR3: TGTGCCAGCAGCCAAGATCGGGGACAGAGCACTGAAGCTTTCTTT.

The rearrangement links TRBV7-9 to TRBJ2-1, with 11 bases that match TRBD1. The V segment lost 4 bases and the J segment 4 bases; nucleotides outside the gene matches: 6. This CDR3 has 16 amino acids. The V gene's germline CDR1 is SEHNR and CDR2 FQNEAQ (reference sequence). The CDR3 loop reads CASSSDRGRGYNEQFF. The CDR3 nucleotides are TGTGCCAGCAGCTCGGACAGGGGGCGAGGGTACAATGAGCAGTTCTTC. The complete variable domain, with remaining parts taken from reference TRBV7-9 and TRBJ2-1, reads DTGVSQNPRHKITKRGQNVTFRCDPISEHNRLYWYRQTLGQGPEFLTYFQNEAQLEKSRLLSDRFSAERPKGSFSTLEIQRTEQGDSAMYLCASSSDRGRGYNEQFFGPGTRLTVL.

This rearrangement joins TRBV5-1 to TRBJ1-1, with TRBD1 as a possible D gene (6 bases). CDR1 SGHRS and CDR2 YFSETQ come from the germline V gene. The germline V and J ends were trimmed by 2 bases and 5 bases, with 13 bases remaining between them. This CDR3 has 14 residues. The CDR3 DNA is TGCGCCAGCAGCTTAATACAGGGAGGGACTGAAGCTTTCTTT. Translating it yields CASSLIQGGTEAFF.

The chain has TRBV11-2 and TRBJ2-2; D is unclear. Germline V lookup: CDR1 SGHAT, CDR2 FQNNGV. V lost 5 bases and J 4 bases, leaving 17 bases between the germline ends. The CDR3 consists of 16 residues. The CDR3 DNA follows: TGTGCCAGCAGCCCGACCCCGGGCCGAGTCACCGGGGAGCTGTTTTTT. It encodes CASSPTPGRVTGELFF.

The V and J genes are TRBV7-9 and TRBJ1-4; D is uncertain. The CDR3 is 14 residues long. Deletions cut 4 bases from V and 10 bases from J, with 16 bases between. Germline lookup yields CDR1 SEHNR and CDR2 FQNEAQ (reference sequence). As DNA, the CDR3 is TGTGCCAGCAGCTCCCAAGGTTCGATGGGAAAACTGTTTTTT. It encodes CASSSQGSMGKLFF.

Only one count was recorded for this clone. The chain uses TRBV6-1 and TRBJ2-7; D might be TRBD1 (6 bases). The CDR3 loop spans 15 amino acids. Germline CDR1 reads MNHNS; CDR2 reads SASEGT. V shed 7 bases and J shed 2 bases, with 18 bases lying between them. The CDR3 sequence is CASILRGSLTYEQYF. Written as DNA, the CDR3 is TGTGCCAGCATTCTTAGGGGGTCCCTGACCTACGAGCAGTACTTC.

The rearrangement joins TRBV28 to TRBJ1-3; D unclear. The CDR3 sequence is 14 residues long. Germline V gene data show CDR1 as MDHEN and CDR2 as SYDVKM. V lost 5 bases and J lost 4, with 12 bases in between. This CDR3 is CASSRPTEGNTIYF. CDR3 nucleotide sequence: TGTGCCAGCAGTCGTCCGACGGAAGGAAACACCATATATTTT.

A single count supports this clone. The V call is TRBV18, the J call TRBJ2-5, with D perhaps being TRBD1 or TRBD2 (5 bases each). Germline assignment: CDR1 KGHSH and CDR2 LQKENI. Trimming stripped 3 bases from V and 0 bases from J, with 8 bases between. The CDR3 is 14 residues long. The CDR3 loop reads CASSPGVYQETQYF. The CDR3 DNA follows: TGTGCCAGCTCACCGGGGGTCTACCAAGAGACCCAGTACTTC.